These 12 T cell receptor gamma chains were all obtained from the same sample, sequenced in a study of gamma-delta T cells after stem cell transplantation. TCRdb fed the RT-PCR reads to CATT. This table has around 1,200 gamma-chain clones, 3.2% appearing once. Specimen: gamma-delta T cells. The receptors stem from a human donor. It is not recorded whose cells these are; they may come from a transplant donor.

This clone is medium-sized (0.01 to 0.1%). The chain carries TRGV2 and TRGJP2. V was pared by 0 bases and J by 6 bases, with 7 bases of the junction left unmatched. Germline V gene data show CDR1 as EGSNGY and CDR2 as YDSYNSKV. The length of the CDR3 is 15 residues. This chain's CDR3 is CATWDGPIGDWIKTF. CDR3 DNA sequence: TGTGCCACCTGGGACGGGCCGATAGGTGATTGGATCAAGACGTTT.

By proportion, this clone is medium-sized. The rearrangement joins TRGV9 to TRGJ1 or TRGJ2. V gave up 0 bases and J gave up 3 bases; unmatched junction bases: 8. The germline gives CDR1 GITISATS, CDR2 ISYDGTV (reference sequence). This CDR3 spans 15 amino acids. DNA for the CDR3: TGTGCCTTGTGGGAGGTGCGGACAACTTATTATAAGAAACTCTTT. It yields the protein CALWEVRTTYYKKLF.

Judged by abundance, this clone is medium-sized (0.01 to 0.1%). DNA of the CDR3: TGTGCCTTGTGGGAGGTGCATGGGAGAAATAAGAAACTCTTT. As protein: CALWEVHGRNKKLF. The chain joins TRGV9 to TRGJ1 or TRGJ2. The CDR3 has 14 amino acids. Germline V gene sequence: CDR1 GITISATS, CDR2 ISYDGTV (reference sequence). V dropped 0 bases and J dropped 8; count of bases not matched to a gene: 10.

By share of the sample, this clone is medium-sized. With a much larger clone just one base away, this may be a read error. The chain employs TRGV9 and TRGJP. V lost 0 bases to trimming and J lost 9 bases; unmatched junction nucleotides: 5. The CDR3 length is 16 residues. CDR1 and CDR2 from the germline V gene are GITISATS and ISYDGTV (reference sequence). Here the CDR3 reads CALWEVQALGKKIKVF. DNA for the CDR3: TGTGCCTTGTGGGAGGTGCAGGCGTTGGGCAAAAAAATCAAGGTATTT.

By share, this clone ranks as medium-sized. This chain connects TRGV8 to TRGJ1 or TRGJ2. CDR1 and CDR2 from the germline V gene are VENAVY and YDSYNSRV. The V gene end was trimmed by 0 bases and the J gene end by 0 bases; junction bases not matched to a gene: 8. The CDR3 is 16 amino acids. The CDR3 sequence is CATWDRIRANYYKKLF. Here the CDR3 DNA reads TGTGCCACCTGGGATAGGATTCGGGCGAATTATTATAAGAAACTCTTT.

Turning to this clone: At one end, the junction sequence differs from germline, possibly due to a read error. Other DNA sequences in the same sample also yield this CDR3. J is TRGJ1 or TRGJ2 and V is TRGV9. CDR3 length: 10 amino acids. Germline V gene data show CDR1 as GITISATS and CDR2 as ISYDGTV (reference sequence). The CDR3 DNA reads TGTGCCTTATGGGCCGCGAAGAAACTCTTT. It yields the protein CALWAAKKLF.

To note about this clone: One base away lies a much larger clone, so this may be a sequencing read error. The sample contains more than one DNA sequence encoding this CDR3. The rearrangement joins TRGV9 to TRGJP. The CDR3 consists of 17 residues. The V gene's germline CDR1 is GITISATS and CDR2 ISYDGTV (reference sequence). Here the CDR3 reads CALWEVSQELGKKIKVF. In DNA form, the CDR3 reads TGTGCCTTGTGGGAGGTATCTCAAGAGTTGGGCAAAAAAATTAAGGTATTT.

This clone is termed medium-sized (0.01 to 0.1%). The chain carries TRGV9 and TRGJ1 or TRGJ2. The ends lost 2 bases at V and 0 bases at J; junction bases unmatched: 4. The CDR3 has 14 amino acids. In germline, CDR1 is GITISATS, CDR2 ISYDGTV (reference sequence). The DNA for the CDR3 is TGTGCCTTGTGGGAGGCTACGAATTATTATAAGAAACTCTTT. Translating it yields CALWEATNYYKKLF.

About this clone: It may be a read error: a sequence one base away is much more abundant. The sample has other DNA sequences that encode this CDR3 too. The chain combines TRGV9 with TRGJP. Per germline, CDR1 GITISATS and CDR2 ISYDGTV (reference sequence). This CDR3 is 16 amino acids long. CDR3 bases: TGCGCCTTGTGGAAACTACAAGAGTTGGGCAAAAAAATCAAGGTATTT. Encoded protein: CALWKLQELGKKIKVF.

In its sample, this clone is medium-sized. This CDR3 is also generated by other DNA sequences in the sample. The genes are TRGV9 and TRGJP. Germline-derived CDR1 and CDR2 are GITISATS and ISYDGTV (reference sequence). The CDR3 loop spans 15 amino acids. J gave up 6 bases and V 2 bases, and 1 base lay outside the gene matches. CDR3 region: CALWEGELGKKIKVF. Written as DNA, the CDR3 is TGTGCCTTGTGGGAGGGAGAGTTGGGCAAAAAAATCAAGGTATTT.

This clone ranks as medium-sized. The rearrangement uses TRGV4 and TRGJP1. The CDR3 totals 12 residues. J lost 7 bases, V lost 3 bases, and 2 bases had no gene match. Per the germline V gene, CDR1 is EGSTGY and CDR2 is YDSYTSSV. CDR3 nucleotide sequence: TGTGCCACCTGGGATTTTGGTTGGTTCAAGATATTT. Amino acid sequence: CATWDFGWFKIF.

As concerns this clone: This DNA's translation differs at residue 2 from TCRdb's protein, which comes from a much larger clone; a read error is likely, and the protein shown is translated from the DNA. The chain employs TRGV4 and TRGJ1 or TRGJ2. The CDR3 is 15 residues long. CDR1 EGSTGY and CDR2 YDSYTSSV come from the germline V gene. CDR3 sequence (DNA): TGTACCACCTGGGGAGAAGCAGGAGGGGGCTATAAGAAACTCTTT. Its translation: CTTWGEAGGGYKKLF.